The rows below give T cell receptor beta chains drawn from one sample of a study of T cell responses to AZD1222 COVID-19 vaccine. Measured with immunoSEQ multiplex PCR; TCRdb has only the in-frame clones, and not every one. The repertoire consists of roughly 150,000 clones, with around 93% occurring once and the leading ten covering roughly 4.9%. The source was peripheral blood, collected on day 0 of AZD1222 vaccination. All receptors come from an adult in good health. Both conserved end residues are part of each CDR3. D genes are given only for firm matches. Expanded clones get a size class; other rows say once, few or many, or leave the size out.

clone_size: .
j_call: TRBJ2-3
v_call: TRBV19
d_call: .
cdr3_nt: TGTGCCAGTAGTCCCTCGTGGGGCCGCCTGAGCACAGATACGCAGTATTTT
cdr3_aa: CASSPSWGRLSTDTQYF

clone_size: .
j_call: TRBJ1-2
v_call: TRBV6-5
d_call: TRBD1
cdr3_nt: TGTGCCAGCAGTTACTCCGGGACAGGGATACACTATGGCTACACCTTC
cdr3_aa: CASSYSGTGIHYGYTF

clone_size: .
j_call: TRBJ1-1
v_call: TRBV7-2
d_call: .
cdr3_nt: TGTGCCAGCAGCTTAGCGACCTGGACTGAAGCTTTCTTT
cdr3_aa: CASSLATWTEAFF

clone_size: .
j_call: TRBJ2-7
v_call: TRBV25-1
d_call: TRBD2
cdr3_nt: TGTGCCAGCAGTGAATTTAGGGCGGGAGAGGATGAGCAGTACTTC
cdr3_aa: CASSEFRAGEDEQYF

clone_size: .
j_call: TRBJ1-2
v_call: TRBV9
d_call: .
cdr3_nt: TGTGCCAGCAGCGTAGGCCGGGGTCTTGACTATGGCTACACCTTC
cdr3_aa: CASSVGRGLDYGYTF

clone_size: .
j_call: TRBJ2-7
v_call: TRBV7-2
d_call: TRBD2
cdr3_nt: TGTGCCAGCAGCTTAGGAGGGGCGGGAGACTTCCCCTACGAGCAGTACTTC
cdr3_aa: CASSLGGAGDFPYEQYF

clone_size: once
j_call: TRBJ1-6
v_call: TRBV7-2
d_call: TRBD1
cdr3_nt: TGTGCCAGCAGCTTAGGACAGGGCTTAGGGTCACCCCTCCACTTT
cdr3_aa: CASSLGQGLGSPLHF

clone_size: .
j_call: TRBJ2-1
v_call: TRBV27
d_call: TRBD2
cdr3_nt: TGTGCCAGCAGCGTCAGAGCGGGACGGGTAGAAGAGCAGTTCTTC
cdr3_aa: CASSVRAGRVEEQFF

clone_size: .
j_call: TRBJ1-4
v_call: TRBV25-1
d_call: .
cdr3_nt: TGTGCCAGTCGACCCATTCGGGGATATAATGAAAAACTGTTTTTT
cdr3_aa: CASRPIRGYNEKLFF

clone_size: .
j_call: TRBJ1-2
v_call: TRBV7-9
d_call: .
cdr3_nt: TGTGCCAGCAGCTTACAGGACTATGGCTACACCTTC
cdr3_aa: CASSLQDYGYTF

clone_size: .
j_call: TRBJ1-5
v_call: TRBV6-4
d_call: .
cdr3_nt: TGTGCCAGCAGTAGCGACGAGAATCAGCCCCAGCATTTT
cdr3_aa: CASSSDENQPQHF

clone_size: .
j_call: TRBJ1-3
v_call: TRBV7-9
d_call: .
cdr3_nt: TGTGCCAGCAGCTCAGTTCTCGAGGGAAACACCATATATTTT
cdr3_aa: CASSSVLEGNTIYF

clone_size: .
j_call: TRBJ2-5
v_call: TRBV7-2
d_call: TRBD1
cdr3_nt: TGTGCCAGCAGCTTATTTTTCGGGACAGGGGAGACCCAGTACTTC
cdr3_aa: CASSLFFGTGETQYF

clone_size: .
j_call: TRBJ2-7
v_call: TRBV6-4
d_call: .
cdr3_nt: TGTGCCAGCAGTGCCGGGACCGGGATTGGGTACGAGCAGTACTTC
cdr3_aa: CASSAGTGIGYEQYF

clone_size: .
j_call: TRBJ1-2
v_call: TRBV25-1
d_call: .
cdr3_nt: TGTGCCAGCAGTGCCACCGGGGTCGAGGGGATCGGCTACACCTTC
cdr3_aa: CASSATGVEGIGYTF

clone_size: .
j_call: TRBJ2-7
v_call: TRBV27
d_call: TRBD2
cdr3_nt: TGTGCCAGCAGTTTACAGGGAGGGGACTACGAGCAGTACTTC
cdr3_aa: CASSLQGGDYEQYF

clone_size: .
j_call: TRBJ2-1
v_call: TRBV3-1/TRBV3-2
d_call: TRBD2
cdr3_nt: TGTGCCAGCAGCCAAGATAGGGCTAGCGGGAGGCCCAATGAGCAGTTCTTC
cdr3_aa: CASSQDRASGRPNEQFF